These T cell receptor beta chains were read from a single sample in a study of blood T cell repertoires in COVID-19. TCRdb keeps only in-frame clones here, not all; method: immunoSEQ multiplex PCR. Here the sample spans some 200,000 clones, roughly 79% being singletons. Material for sequencing was peripheral blood. Receptors originate from a woman aged 40 to 55 with COVID-19, enrolled during active disease. Both conserved end residues are part of each CDR3. A D gene is named only where the DNA matches it firmly. Expanded clones are given a class, and other clones once, few, many or no size at all.

-	TRBV5-1	TRBD1	TRBJ1-6	TGCGCCAGCAGCTTACGGACAGGAGATAATTCACCCCTCCACTTT	CASSLRTGDNSPLHF
-	TRBV25-1	TRBD2	TRBJ2-1	TGTGTGACTAGCGTAGTCAATGAGCAGTTCTTC	CVTSVVNEQFF
-	TRBV25-1	-	TRBJ1-1	TGTGCCAGCAGTGGCCCGACAAGGCTGGGCACTGAAGCTTTCTTT	CASSGPTRLGTEAFF
-	TRBV28	TRBD2	TRBJ2-7	TGTGCCAGCAGTCCCGGGACTAGCGGTAGCTACGAGCAGTACTTC	CASSPGTSGSYEQYF
-	TRBV3-1/TRBV3-2	TRBD2	TRBJ2-6	TGTGCCAGCAGCCCCTTCCCGACTAGCGGGAGTGGGGGGGCCAACGTCCTGACTTTC	CASSPFPTSGSGGANVLTF
once	TRBV4-1	-	TRBJ2-4	TGCGCCAGCAGCCGTCAGGGATCCCTAGCCAAAAACATTCAGTACTTC	CASSRQGSLAKNIQYF
-	TRBV7-8	-	TRBJ2-1	TGTGCCAGCACCCGACAGGGTAGCGGGACCCTCCTTTACAATGAGCAGTTCTTC	CASTRQGSGTLLYNEQFF
-	TRBV19	-	TRBJ1-2	TGTGCCAGTAGTATTGAGGTTTTGTATGGCTACACCTTC	CASSIEVLYGYTF
once	TRBV14	-	TRBJ2-2	TGTGCCAGCAGCCAAGATTTAGGGGAGCTGTTTTTT	CASSQDLGELFF
-	TRBV3-1/TRBV3-2	TRBD2	TRBJ2-5	TGTGCCAGCAGCCAAGATGTGACTAGCGGGGTCCAAGAGACCCAGTACTTC	CASSQDVTSGVQETQYF
-	TRBV28	-	TRBJ1-2	TGTGCCAGCGGGGAGGGGGGCTACACCTTC	CASGEGGYTF
-	TRBV7-9	-	TRBJ1-1	TGTGCCAGCAGCGACGGGATAGAGTACACTGAAGCTTTCTTT	CASSDGIEYTEAFF
-	TRBV2	-	TRBJ1-2	TGTGCCATAGGACAGCCGGACTATGGCTACACCTTC	CAIGQPDYGYTF
-	TRBV2	-	TRBJ1-6	TGTGCCAGCAGCCAGGACAGAGATAATTCACCCCTCCACTTT	CASSQDRDNSPLHF
-	TRBV5-5	TRBD1	TRBJ1-6	TGTGCCAGCAGCCGACAGGGGAGCTCCTATAATTCACCCCTCCACTTT	CASSRQGSSYNSPLHF
-	TRBV7-3	TRBD2	TRBJ2-1	TGTGCCAGCAGCTTTTCTAGCGGGACGGAGAATGAGCAGTTCTTC	CASSFSSGTENEQFF
-	TRBV19	-	TRBJ1-2	TGTGCCAGTAGTATGGGGGAGGCGTCGAGGTATGGCTACACCTTC	CASSMGEASRYGYTF
-	TRBV11-2	-	TRBJ2-3	TGTGCCAGCAGCAGTAACAGGGCCCTCACAGATACGCAGTATTTT	CASSSNRALTDTQYF
once	TRBV28	-	TRBJ2-1	TGTGCCAGCAGTTTATTTGGGCGGGACCCTTTCTTC	CASSLFGRDPFF
-	TRBV7-8	TRBD1	TRBJ2-4	TGTGCCAGCAGCCGGGACAGTTACATTCAGTACTTC	CASSRDSYIQYF
-	TRBV4-2	TRBD2	TRBJ2-3	TGTGCCAGCAGCAATAGCGGGGGCCCTAGCACAGATACGCAGTATTTT	CASSNSGGPSTDTQYF
-	TRBV11-2	TRBD2	TRBJ2-1	TGTGCCAGCAGCTTAACTAGGGAGGGTGAGCAGTTCTTC	CASSLTREGEQFF
-	TRBV19	TRBD1	TRBJ1-5	TGTGCCAGTAACCCGGGACAGGTTAGCAATCAGCCCCAGCATTTT	CASNPGQVSNQPQHF
-	TRBV4-1	TRBD1	TRBJ2-1	TGCGCCAGCAGCCAATCAAGACAGGGCCCCTACAATGAGCAGTTCTTC	CASSQSRQGPYNEQFF
-	TRBV24-1	TRBD1	TRBJ2-7	TGTGCCACCAGTGATTCCCGGGACAGGGCTTACGAGCAGTACTTC	CATSDSRDRAYEQYF
-	TRBV7-6	TRBD1	TRBJ2-5	TGTGCCAGCAGCCCCACAGGGGTTGGAGAGACCCAGTACTTC	CASSPTGVGETQYF
-	TRBV28	-	TRBJ1-2	TGTGCCAGCAGTGAGAATGGCTACACCTTC	CASSENGYTF
-	TRBV6-5	TRBD1	TRBJ2-7	TGTGCCAGCAGAACTCCGGGACAGCGGTACGAGCAGTACTTC	CASRTPGQRYEQYF
-	TRBV19	TRBD2	TRBJ2-1	TGTGCCAGTAGCCCCGTGGCGGGGGGGATAAATGAGCAGTTCTTC	CASSPVAGGINEQFF
-	TRBV5-6	-	TRBJ1-2	TGTGCCAGTAGCTTGAACAGGGTCCTCTATGGCTACACCTTC	CASSLNRVLYGYTF
-	TRBV6-5	-	TRBJ1-2	TGTGCCAGCAGTTCAAGATCGGGCGGGAAATATGGCTACACCTTC	CASSSRSGGKYGYTF
-	TRBV28	-	TRBJ2-7	TGTGCCACCACTCGCCCATGGGGCAGGGAGGTTTACGAGCAGTACTTC	CATTRPWGREVYEQYF
-	TRBV6-5	TRBD1	TRBJ1-5	TGTGCCAGCGTAACAGGGGGCGATGCCGCTCAGCCCCAGCATTTT	CASVTGGDAAQPQHF
-	TRBV29-1	-	TRBJ2-1	TGCAGCGCCGGACGGGGTACGGCCTACAATGAGCAGTTCTTC	CSAGRGTAYNEQFF
-	TRBV6-5	-	TRBJ2-1	TGTGCCGCAACCGGGATTATGGGAGTTTGGTTGTTCTTC	CAATGIMGVWLFF
-	TRBV19	-	TRBJ1-2	TGTGCCACCCAGGCCGGGGGGGCATGGGGTGGCTACACCTTC	CATQAGGAWGGYTF
-	TRBV11-2	TRBD1	TRBJ1-1	TGTGCCAGCAGCCGCCGGGACAGGGGGCAAACTGAAGCTTTCTTT	CASSRRDRGQTEAFF
few	TRBV7-8	TRBD1	TRBJ1-2	TGTGCCAGCAGCACCTCAGGGGGTCCCAACTATGGCTACACCTTC	CASSTSGGPNYGYTF
few	TRBV11-2	-	TRBJ2-7	TGTGCCAGCAGCCAAATCTACGAGCAGTACTTC	CASSQIYEQYF
once	TRBV3-1/TRBV3-2	-	TRBJ2-1	TGTGCCAGCAGCCCTCACGCGGGGCGCTACAATGAGCAGTTCTTC	CASSPHAGRYNEQFF
-	TRBV6-5	-	TRBJ1-4	TGTGCCAGCAGCGTACAGGTGGCTAATGAAAAACTGTTTTTT	CASSVQVANEKLFF
-	TRBV11-2	-	TRBJ2-1	TGTGCCAGCAGCCAGTCGGGCTCCTACAATGAGCAGTTCTTC	CASSQSGSYNEQFF
-	TRBV3-1/TRBV3-2	-	TRBJ1-5	TGTGCCAGCAGCCAAATGTTCGGCAATCAGCCCCAGCATTTT	CASSQMFGNQPQHF
few	TRBV18	-	TRBJ2-3	TGTGCCAGCTCACAGCAGGGGAACACAGATACGCAGTATTTT	CASSQQGNTDTQYF
-	TRBV20-1	-	TRBJ1-2	TGCAGTACAGTTAACTATGGCTACACCTTC	CSTVNYGYTF
-	TRBV5-5	TRBD2	TRBJ2-5	TGTGCCAGCAGCTCAGGAAGACTAGCTTCTACGGTTGTGGAGACCCAGTACTTC	CASSSGRLASTVVETQYF
-	TRBV27	-	TRBJ2-7	TGTGCCAGCGCAGGCCGGAACGAGCAGTACTTC	CASAGRNEQYF
once	TRBV24-1	-	TRBJ2-1	TGTGCCACCAGTGATTTTGGGAGGAGCTCCTACAATGAGCAGTTCTTC	CATSDFGRSSYNEQFF
once	TRBV19	-	TRBJ2-1	TGTGCCAGTAGCGTGGGGGCAGGGGCGTCTGAGCAGTTCTTC	CASSVGAGASEQFF
-	TRBV28	-	TRBJ1-5	TGTGCCAGCAGTTTGGGAGGGATCAATCAGCCCCAGCATTTT	CASSLGGINQPQHF
-	TRBV28	TRBD2	TRBJ2-7	TGTGCCAGCAGTTTGGGGGGGTCCTCGGGCGAGCAGTACTTC	CASSLGGSSGEQYF
-	TRBV7-3	-	TRBJ2-3	TGTGCCAGCAGCTTAACTCTAGTGAGCACGCAGTATTTT	CASSLTLVSTQYF
few	TRBV28	TRBD1	TRBJ1-3	TGTGCCAGTGGGGACAGATTTCTGACCTCTGGAAACACCATATATTTT	CASGDRFLTSGNTIYF
-	TRBV9	TRBD1	TRBJ2-1	TGTGCCAGCAGCGCGGGACAGGGGAATTACAATGAGCAGTTCTTC	CASSAGQGNYNEQFF
-	TRBV30	-	TRBJ1-2	TGTGCCTGGAAGCCCCCCGGTCCTGGCTACACCTTC	CAWKPPGPGYTF
-	TRBV15	-	TRBJ2-7	TGTGCCACCAGCAGTATACGCAGTCTCCACGAGCAGTACTTC	CATSSIRSLHEQYF
-	TRBV3-1/TRBV3-2	-	TRBJ2-3	TGTGCCAGCAGCCAAGAGGTGGGACTGAGCACAGATACGCAGTATTTT	CASSQEVGLSTDTQYF
-	TRBV7-3	TRBD2	TRBJ2-1	TGTGCCAGCAGCGTAGGACTAGCAAAGAACAATGAGCAGTTCTTC	CASSVGLAKNNEQFF
few	TRBV10-3	-	TRBJ1-2	TGTGCCATCAGTGAGGATAACCCAGGCTACTATGGCTACACCTTC	CAISEDNPGYYGYTF
-	TRBV7-9	-	TRBJ1-5	TGTGCCAGCGGGCACGGCAATCAGCCCCAGCATTTT	CASGHGNQPQHF